The rows below give T cell receptor beta chains drawn from one sample of a study of T cell clusters in autoimmune cytopenias. With the multiplex PCR reads reprocessed, TCRdb shows one record per CDR3 protein and no DNA. Its clone listing holds nearly 5,500 distinct CDR3 sequences. These records were also assigned to another study, of T cell repertoires in aging, cancer and after chemotherapy.

Sequenced material: peripheral blood. All receptors derive from a human donor in good health. The CDR3 runs from the conserved cysteine through the conserved F or W. Rows give clone size only sometimes, using once, few, many, or a class for an expanded clone.

abundance	v_gene	j_gene	CDR3aa
-	TRBV6-6	TRBJ2-7	CASSYSREGPGEQYF
-	TRBV20-1	TRBJ2-7	CSAHLLVRTTYEQYF
medium-sized	TRBV19	TRBJ1-1	CASSIAYRTGHFF
medium-sized	TRBV12-3/TRBV12-4	TRBJ1-5	CASSYRDRGYQPQHF
-	TRBV6-1	TRBJ1-5	CASSGSRTGPAQPQHF
medium-sized	TRBV6-5	TRBJ2-7	CASSASRDTPYEQYF
medium-sized	TRBV5-4	TRBJ2-7	CASSLDVTSSDPYEQYF
-	TRBV5-1	TRBJ2-1	CASSRLARRSSMRQFF
-	TRBV5-1	TRBJ1-2	CASSKTGTDDGYTF
medium-sized	TRBV6-5	TRBJ1-6	CASRPSGQGGSPLHF
-	TRBV19	TRBJ2-5	CASRPGGLAGGQNPETQYF
-	TRBV7-2	TRBJ2-7	CASSLSSLRSYEQYF
-	TRBV4-2	TRBJ2-3	CASSQDLGQDTQYF
medium-sized	TRBV6-6	TRBJ2-7	CASRTTRTGWREQYF
-	TRBV20-1	TRBJ2-7	CSANTGASVSYEQYF
-	TRBV2	TRBJ1-2	CASSRDTEWYGYTF